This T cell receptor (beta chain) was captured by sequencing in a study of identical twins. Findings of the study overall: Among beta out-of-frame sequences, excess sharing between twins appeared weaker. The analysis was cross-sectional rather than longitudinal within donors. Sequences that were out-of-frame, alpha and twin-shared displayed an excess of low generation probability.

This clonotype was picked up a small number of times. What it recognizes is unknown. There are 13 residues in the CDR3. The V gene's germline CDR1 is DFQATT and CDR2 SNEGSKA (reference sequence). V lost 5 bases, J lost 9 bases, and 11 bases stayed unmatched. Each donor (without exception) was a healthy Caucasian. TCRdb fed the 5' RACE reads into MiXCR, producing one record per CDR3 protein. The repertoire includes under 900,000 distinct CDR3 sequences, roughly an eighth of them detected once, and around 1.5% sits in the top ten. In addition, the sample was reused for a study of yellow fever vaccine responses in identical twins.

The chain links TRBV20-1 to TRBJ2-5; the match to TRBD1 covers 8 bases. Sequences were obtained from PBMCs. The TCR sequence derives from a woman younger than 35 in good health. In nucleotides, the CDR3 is TGCAGTGCTGGACAGGGCCCATTCGAGGCCCAGTACTTC. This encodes CSAGQGPFEAQYF.